The clone carrying this TCR beta chain was counted between two and nine times. Its antigen is unidentified. TCRdb re-derived calls from the reads in MiXCR, one entry per CDR3 protein. The sample yields approximately 310,000 distinct CDR3 sequences, around a quarter seen once. The data derive from a study of T cell repertoires in cytomegalovirus infection. As for the study in general: It was recently identified HLA-C-restricted and well-studied HLA-B-restricted CMV epitopes that the study used. It can be stated that public TCR beta signatures indicated CMV infection as well as a matching HLA type.

Per germline, CDR1 LNHNV and CDR2 YYDKDF (reference sequence). The V end was cut by 3 bases, the J end by 5 bases, with 14 bases between. This CDR3 contains 15 residues. The chain links TRBV15 to TRBJ2-1; either TRBD1 or TRBD2 may supply D (5 bases each). Material: cultured PBMCs, obtained from culture after CMV antigen stimulation. The receptor was isolated from a human donor in good health (CMV status not recorded). Some clones in this sample may be carry-over from other donors' samples. CDR3 sequence reads: CATSRSGLGDNEQFF. The CDR3 DNA reads as TGTGCCACCAGCAGGTCAGGGCTCGGGGACAATGAGCAGTTCTTC.